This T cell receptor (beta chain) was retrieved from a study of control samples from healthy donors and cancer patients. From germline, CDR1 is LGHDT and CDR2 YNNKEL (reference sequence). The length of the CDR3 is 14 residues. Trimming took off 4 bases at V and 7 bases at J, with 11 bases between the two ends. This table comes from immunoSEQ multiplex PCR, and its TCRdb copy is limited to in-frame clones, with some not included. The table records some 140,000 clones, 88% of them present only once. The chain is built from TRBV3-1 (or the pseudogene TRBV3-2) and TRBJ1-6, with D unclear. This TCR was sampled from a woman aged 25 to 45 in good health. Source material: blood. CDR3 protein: CASSRAGINSPLHF. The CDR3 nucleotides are TGTGCCAGCAGCCGGGCGGGTATAAATTCACCCCTCCACTTT.